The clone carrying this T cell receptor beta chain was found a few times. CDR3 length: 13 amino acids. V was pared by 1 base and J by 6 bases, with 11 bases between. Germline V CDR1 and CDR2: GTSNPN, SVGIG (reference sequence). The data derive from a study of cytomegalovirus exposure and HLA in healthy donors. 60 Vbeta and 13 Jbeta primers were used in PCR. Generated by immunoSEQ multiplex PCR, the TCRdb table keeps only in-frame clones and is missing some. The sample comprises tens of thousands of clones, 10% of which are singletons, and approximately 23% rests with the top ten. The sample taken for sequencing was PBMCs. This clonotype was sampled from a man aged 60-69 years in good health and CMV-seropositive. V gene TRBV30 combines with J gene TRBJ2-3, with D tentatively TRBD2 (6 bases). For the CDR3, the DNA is TGTGCCTGGAGTGAGAGGGGAGGCGATACGCAGTATTTT. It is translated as CAWSERGGDTQYF.